The source of this T cell receptor (beta chain) is a study of beta chain features in type 1 diabetes. Background on the study: Examined across all samples were over 85 million sorted cells.

This clone occurred a few times. Its antigen is currently unknown. Regarding the study as a whole: Patients showed naive, central memory and Treg TCRB repertoires that appeared more similar than those of healthy donors.

Central memory, naive, regulatory and stem cell-like memory CD4+ cells were sorted by CD45RO/CCR7/CD25/CD127/CD95/CD27. Sequenced material consisted of expressed TCRB transcripts (all of the isolated RNA was reverse transcribed). An average of approximately 4 million reads was obtained for naive, central memory and regulatory T cell samples. TCRdb's copy holds only in-frame clones and misses some; the assay was immunoSEQ multiplex PCR. In the table there are 350,000 or so clones, 15% to 20% of which are singletons. The sequenced sample consisted of naive CD4+ T cells from blood. This clonotype originated in a woman younger than 35 in good health.

The CDR3 sequence is CASSLRGVYNEQFF. Here the CDR3 DNA reads TGTGCCAGCAGCCTCCGGGGAGTATACAATGAGCAGTTCTTC. The V gene is TRBV5-6, the J gene TRBJ2-1, with a possible D match to TRBD2 (5 bases). The germline V gene has CDR1 SGHDT and CDR2 YYEEEE. Trimming took off 4 bases at V and 4 bases at J, with 12 bases between the two ends. This CDR3 region has 14 residues.